Listed here are 25 T cell receptor beta chains from one sample, sequenced in a study of blood T cell repertoires in COVID-19. The assay was immunoSEQ multiplex PCR, and TCRdb's table has in-frame clones only and misses some. The sample consists of approximately 35,000 clones, 90% to 95% of them appearing once. Sequencing input: peripheral blood. The receptors originated from a human donor with active COVID-19. The donor label of this sample is uncertain.

V and J are TRBV6-1 and TRBJ2-7, with unresolved D. The CDR3 is made up of 13 amino acids. V was shortened by 3 bases and J by 6 bases, with 12 bases between the two germline ends. In germline, CDR1 is MNHNS, CDR2 SASEGT. In DNA, the CDR3 is TGTGCCAGCAGTGAGCTTGGAGTGACCGAGCAGTACTTC. Its translation: CASSELGVTEQYF.

J is TRBJ2-1 and V is TRBV9, with a tentative D call TRBD1 (6 bases). V was pared by 3 bases and J by 1 base, with 20 bases between. The CDR3 loop spans 18 amino acids. Germline CDR1 is SGDLS and CDR2 is YYNGEE. The CDR3 loop reads CASSANPNKGQSYNEQFF. CDR3 sequence (DNA): TGTGCCAGCAGCGCCAACCCTAATAAAGGACAGTCCTACAATGAGCAGTTCTTC.

The chain employs TRBV10-2 and TRBJ1-2; 9 bases agree with TRBD1. This CDR3 region has 16 residues. CDR1 and CDR2 (germline): WSHSY, SAAADI. V dropped 3 bases and J dropped 5; count of bases not matched to a gene: 10. The CDR3 DNA sequence: TGCGCCAGCAGTGAAGGGAGGGACAGGGAAGGTTATGGCTACACCTTC. Its translation: CASSEGRDREGYGYTF.

The chain is built from TRBV10-3 and TRBJ2-3; TRBD1 is a possible D gene (6 bases). The CDR3 has 12 amino acids. V lost 7 bases and J lost 2, with 7 bases in between. The germline V gene encodes CDR1 ENHRY and CDR2 SYGVKD. The DNA for the CDR3 is TGTGCCATCAAGGGGGACACAGATACGCAGTATTTT. Encoded protein: CAIKGDTDTQYF.

The CDR3 reads CASSLVRGDQETQYF. The CDR3 DNA follows: TGTGCCAGCAGCCTAGTTCGGGGGGACCAAGAGACCCAGTACTTC. The chain has TRBV6-5 and TRBJ2-5; 7 bases match TRBD2. This CDR3 has 15 residues. V shed 6 bases and J 0 bases; nucleotides not matched to a gene: 7. Germline V gives CDR1 MNHEY, CDR2 SVGAGI.

The J gene is TRBJ2-5, the V gene TRBV7-2; D is undetermined. Germline assignment: CDR1 SGHTA and CDR2 FQGNSA. The CDR3 covers 15 residues. The V and J ends lost 0 bases and 1 base respectively, with 9 bases between them. The CDR3 protein is CASSLAKTFQETQYF. The CDR3 coding sequence is TGTGCCAGCAGCTTAGCTAAGACTTTCCAAGAGACCCAGTACTTC.

The V call is TRBV11-3, the J call TRBJ1-2; D not certain. The CDR3 contains 16 residues. In germline, CDR1 is SGHNT, CDR2 YENEEA. Between the trimmed V and J ends, which lost 5 bases and 8 bases, there was a span of 24 bases. The CDR3 DNA reads TGTGCCAGCAGCCCGTGGTCTATAAGGGAGAGTCAAGGCTACACCTTC. Its translation is CASSPWSIRESQGYTF.

This chain links TRBV10-3 with TRBJ2-4, with D possibly being TRBD1 (6 bases). This CDR3 is built from 15 residues. Germline V gives CDR1 ENHRY, CDR2 SYGVKD. Trimming shortened V by 3 bases and J by 1 base, and 10 bases separated the two germline ends. The CDR3 bases are TGTGCCATCAGTGACGAGGGGGAGGCCAAAAACATTCAGTACTTC. Amino acid sequence: CAISDEGEAKNIQYF.

This rearrangement joins TRBV27 to TRBJ2-1; the match to TRBD2 covers 7 bases. Germline assignment: CDR1 MNHEY and CDR2 SMNVEV (reference sequence). CDR3 length: 17 amino acids. V trimming: 5 bases; J trimming: 2 bases; junction bases outside the gene matches: 12. CDR3 DNA: TGTGCCAGCAGTCCTCTACGCGGGAGAGGGGCCTACAATGAGCAGTTCTTC. The encoded protein is CASSPLRGRGAYNEQFF.

CDR3 in amino acids: CASSGGTGSGSYNSPLHF. The CDR3 region has the DNA TGCGCCAGCAGTGGAGGGACAGGGTCGGGCTCCTATAATTCACCCCTCCACTTT. This chain links TRBV10-2 with TRBJ1-6; 9 bases agree with TRBD1. CDR3 size: 18 residues. CDR1 and CDR2 (germline): WSHSY, SAAADI. V shed 4 bases and J 0 bases; nucleotides not matched to a gene: 7.

This chain connects TRBV27 to TRBJ2-6, with D perhaps TRBD2 (5 bases). This CDR3 comprises 15 residues. Trimming shortened V by 3 bases and J by 4 bases, and 10 bases separated the two germline ends. Germline values: CDR1 MNHEY, CDR2 SMNVEV (reference sequence). The chain's CDR3 is CASSFERSGANVLTF. The CDR3 coding sequence is TGTGCCAGCAGTTTTGAGCGGTCGGGGGCCAACGTCCTGACTTTC.

This chain connects TRBV19 to TRBJ2-1; 10 nucleotides align to TRBD2. The CDR3 spans 16 residues. Trimming at V came to 4 bases and at J to 1 base, leaving 4 bases not matched to a gene. The germline gives CDR1 LNHDA, CDR2 SQIVND (reference sequence). CDR3 coding DNA: TGTGCCAGTAGTAGCCCTAGCGGGAGTTCCTACAATGAGCAGTTCTTC. It is translated as CASSSPSGSSYNEQFF.

The gene calls are TRBV9 and TRBJ2-7, with D possibly TRBD1 on 6 matching bases. Germline assignment: CDR1 SGDLS and CDR2 YYNGEE. The CDR3 covers 14 residues. V dropped 4 bases and J dropped 6 bases, with 17 bases sitting between them. Here the CDR3 DNA reads TGTGCCAGCAGCTTGAGACAGGCAACAGGCGAGCAGTACTTC. Its protein product is CASSLRQATGEQYF. The complete variable domain, with remaining parts taken from reference TRBV9 and TRBJ2-7, reads DSGVTQTPKHLITATGQRVTLRCSPRSGDLSVYWYQQSLDQGLQFLIQYYNGEERAKGNILERFSAQQFPDLHSELNLSSLELGDSALYFCASSLRQATGEQYFGPGTRLTVT.

The chain recombines TRBV3-1 (or the pseudogene TRBV3-2) with TRBJ2-1; possible D gene TRBD2, 6 bases. Trimming took 0 bases from V and 0 from J, leaving 12 bases between them. Germline V lookup: CDR1 LGHDT, CDR2 YNNKEL (reference sequence). There are 17 residues in the CDR3. Here the CDR3 DNA reads TGTGCCAGCAGCCAAGATCTTCGGGGGAGCTCCTACAATGAGCAGTTCTTC. Its translation is CASSQDLRGSSYNEQFF.

This clone has just a few counts. This chain uses TRBV4-1 with TRBJ2-7; no firm D call. The V end was cut by 4 bases, the J end by 3 bases, with 13 bases between. The CDR3 loop spans 14 amino acids. From germline, CDR1 is MGHRA and CDR2 YSYEKL. The CDR3 bases are TGCGCCAGCAGCCTAGCACCCCTCGACTACGAGCAGTACTTC. This gives the protein CASSLAPLDYEQYF.

The chain joins TRBV12-3 or TRBV12-4 to TRBJ2-1; perhaps TRBD2 as D (6 bases). This CDR3 region has 13 residues. V was trimmed by 4 bases and J by 5 bases, leaving 9 bases between them. CDR3 in amino acids: CASSSGVNNEQFF. The CDR3 bases are TGTGCCAGCAGTTCGGGGGTCAACAATGAGCAGTTCTTC.

The chain uses TRBV27 and TRBJ2-6; 9 bases are shared with TRBD1. Germline CDR1 reads MNHEY; CDR2 reads SMNVEV (reference sequence). J was trimmed by 3 bases and V by 6 bases; bases with no gene match: 6. The CDR3 consists of 16 residues. CDR3 in amino acids: CASSQQGANGANVLTF. Written as DNA, the CDR3 is TGTGCCAGCAGCCAACAGGGGGCGAATGGGGCCAACGTCCTGACTTTC. Drawing the rest from reference TRBV27 and TRBJ2-6, the complete variable domain is EAQVTQNPRYLITVTGKKLTVTCSQNMNHEYMSWYRQDPGLGLRQIYYSMNVEVTDKGDVPEGYKVSRKEKRNFPLILESPSPNQTSLYFCASSQQGANGANVLTFGAGSRLTVL.

The rearrangement uses TRBV25-1 and TRBJ1-3; D uncertain. The germline gives CDR1 MGHDK, CDR2 SYGVNS. V shed 5 bases and J shed 0 bases, with 5 bases lying between them. The CDR3 loop spans 13 amino acids. The CDR3 region is CASSSLSGNTIYF. Written as DNA, the CDR3 is TGTGCCAGCAGTTCCCTCTCTGGAAACACCATATATTTT.

A single count supports this clone. The chain has TRBV7-2 and TRBJ1-1, with 7 nucleotides matching TRBD1. Trimming took 4 bases from V and 0 from J; bases not matched to a gene: 8. Germline CDR1 is SGHTA and CDR2 is FQGNSA. CDR3 length: 16 amino acids. This chain's CDR3 is CASSSTGVLMNTEAFF. CDR3 bases: TGTGCCAGCAGCTCCACAGGGGTCCTTATGAACACTGAAGCTTTCTTT.

Only one count was recorded for this clone. Mismatch with germline at one junction end may stem from a read error. The chain has TRBV7-7 and TRBJ2-5; D may be TRBD1 (5 bases). Germline V gene sequence: CDR1 SSHAT, CDR2 FNYEAQ (reference sequence). This CDR3 spans 15 amino acids. Here the CDR3 DNA reads TGTGCTAGCAGCCGCGACAGAGGAGACCAAGAGACCCAGTACTTC. Translating gives CASSRDRGDQETQYF.

The V gene is TRBV7-3, the J gene TRBJ1-3, with D possibly matching TRBD1 (5 bases). This CDR3 is 14 amino acids long. The V and J ends lost 5 bases and 0 bases respectively, with 8 bases between them. In germline, CDR1 is SGHTA, CDR2 FQGTGA. The CDR3 nucleotides are TGTGCCAGCAGCGTCGGGGGCTCTGGAAACACCATATATTTT. Translating gives CASSVGGSGNTIYF.

This clone was seen once. The chain uses TRBV27 and TRBJ2-5, with TRBD1 identical over 7 bases. J was trimmed by 3 bases and V by 3 bases; bases with no gene match: 1. This CDR3 spans 13 amino acids. CDR1 is MNHEY and CDR2 is SMNVEV in the germline V gene (reference sequence). CDR3 nucleotides: TGTGCCAGCAGTTTGACAGGGAAAGAGACCCAGTACTTC. It translates to CASSLTGKETQYF.

This clone was observed once. The rearrangement joins TRBV5-1 to TRBJ1-1; 10 bases match TRBD1. CDR1 and CDR2 (germline): SGHRS, YFSETQ. The CDR3 is 15 amino acids. The V segment lost 4 bases and the J segment 5 bases; nucleotides outside the gene matches: 8. CDR3 amino acids: CASSRDRGRTTEAFF. In DNA form, the CDR3 reads TGCGCCAGCAGCCGTGACAGGGGGCGAACAACTGAAGCTTTCTTT. The full variable domain, in which reference TRBV5-1 and TRBJ1-1 provide the parts outside the CDR3, is KAGVTQTPRYLIKTRGQQVTLSCSPISGHRSVSWYQQTPGQGLQFLFEYFSETQRNKGNFPGRFSGRQFSNSRSEMNVSTLELGDSALYLCASSRDRGRTTEAFFGQGTRLTVV.

The chain uses TRBV7-5 and TRBJ1-2; TRBD1 is the table's D call and was not checked against the DNA. TRBV7-5 is annotated as a pseudogene. The CDR3 has 17 amino acids. CDR3 nucleotides: TGTGCCAGAAGCCCTCTAATATGGACAGGGGTTAACTATGGCTACACCTTC. This translates into CARSPLIWTGVNYGYTF.

The chain has TRBV7-9 and TRBJ2-5; D is uncertain. Germline lookup yields CDR1 SEHNR and CDR2 FQNEAQ (reference sequence). Trimming took off 4 bases at V and 4 bases at J, with 19 bases between the two ends. CDR3 length: 16 amino acids. CDR3 sequence: CASSSYRVLFPETQYF. The CDR3 nucleotides read TGTGCCAGCAGCTCCTACCGGGTTCTATTCCCAGAGACCCAGTACTTC.